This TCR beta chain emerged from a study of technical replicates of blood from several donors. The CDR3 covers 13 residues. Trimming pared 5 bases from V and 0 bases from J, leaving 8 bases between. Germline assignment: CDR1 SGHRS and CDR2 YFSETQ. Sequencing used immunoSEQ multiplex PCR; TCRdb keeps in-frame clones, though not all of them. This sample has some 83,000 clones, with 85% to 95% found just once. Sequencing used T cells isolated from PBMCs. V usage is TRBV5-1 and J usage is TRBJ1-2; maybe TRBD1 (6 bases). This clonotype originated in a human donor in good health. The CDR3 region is CASRGGTNYGYTF. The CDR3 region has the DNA TGCGCCAGCAGAGGGGGAACTAACTATGGCTACACCTTC.